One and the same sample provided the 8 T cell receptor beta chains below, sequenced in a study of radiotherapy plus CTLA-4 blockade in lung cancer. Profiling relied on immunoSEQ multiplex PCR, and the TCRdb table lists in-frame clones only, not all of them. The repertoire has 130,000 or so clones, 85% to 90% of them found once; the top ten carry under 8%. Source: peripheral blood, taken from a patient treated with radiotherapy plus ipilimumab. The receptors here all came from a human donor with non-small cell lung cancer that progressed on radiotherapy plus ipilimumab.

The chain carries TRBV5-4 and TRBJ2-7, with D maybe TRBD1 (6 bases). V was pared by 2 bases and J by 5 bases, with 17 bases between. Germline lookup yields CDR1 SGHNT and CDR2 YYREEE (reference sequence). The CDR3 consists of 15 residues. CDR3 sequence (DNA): TGTGCCAGCAGCTTAGAACCGGACAGACCTAACGAGCAGTACTTC. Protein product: CASSLEPDRPNEQYF.

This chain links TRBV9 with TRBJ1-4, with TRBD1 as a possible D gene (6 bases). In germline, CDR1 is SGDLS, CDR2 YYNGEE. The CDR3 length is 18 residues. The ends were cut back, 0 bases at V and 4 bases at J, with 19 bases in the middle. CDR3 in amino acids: CASSVGWASGALNEKLFF. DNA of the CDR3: TGTGCCAGCAGCGTAGGATGGGCCTCAGGGGCCCTTAATGAAAAACTGTTTTTT. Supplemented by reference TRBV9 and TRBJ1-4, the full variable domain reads DSGVTQTPKHLITATGQRVTLRCSPRSGDLSVYWYQQSLDQGLQFLIQYYNGEERAKGNILERFSAQQFPDLHSELNLSSLELGDSALYFCASSVGWASGALNEKLFFGSGTQLSVL.

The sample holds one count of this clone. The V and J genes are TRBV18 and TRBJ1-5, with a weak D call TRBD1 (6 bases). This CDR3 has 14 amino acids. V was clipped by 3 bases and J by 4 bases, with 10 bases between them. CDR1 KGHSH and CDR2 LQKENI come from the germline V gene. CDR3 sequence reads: CASSPRTENQPQHF. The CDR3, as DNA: TGTGCCAGCTCACCCCGGACAGAGAATCAGCCCCAGCATTTT.

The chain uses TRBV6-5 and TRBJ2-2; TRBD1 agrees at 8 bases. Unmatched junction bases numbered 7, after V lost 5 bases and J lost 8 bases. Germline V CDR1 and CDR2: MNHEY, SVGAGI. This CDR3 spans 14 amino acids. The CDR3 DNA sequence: TGTGCCAGCAGTCCCACAGGGGGTATGGGGGAGCTGTTTTTT. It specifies CASSPTGGMGELFF.

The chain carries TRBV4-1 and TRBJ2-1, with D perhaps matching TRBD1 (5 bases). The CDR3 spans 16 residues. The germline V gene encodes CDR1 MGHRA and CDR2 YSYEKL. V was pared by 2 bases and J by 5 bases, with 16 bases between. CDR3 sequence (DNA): TGCGCCAGCAGCCAATTCCCGCAGGGTTCGGACAATGAGCAGTTCTTC. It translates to CASSQFPQGSDNEQFF.

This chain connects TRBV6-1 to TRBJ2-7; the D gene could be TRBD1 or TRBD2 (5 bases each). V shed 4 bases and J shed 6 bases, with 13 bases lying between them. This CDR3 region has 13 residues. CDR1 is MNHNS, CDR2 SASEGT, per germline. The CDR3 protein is CASSGQSGTEQYF. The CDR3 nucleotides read TGTGCCAGCAGTGGGCAATCAGGGACCGAGCAGTACTTC.

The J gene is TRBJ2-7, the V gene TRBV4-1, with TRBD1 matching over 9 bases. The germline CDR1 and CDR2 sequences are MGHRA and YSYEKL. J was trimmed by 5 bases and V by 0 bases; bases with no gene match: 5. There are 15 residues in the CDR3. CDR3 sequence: CASSQDPGQGNEQYF. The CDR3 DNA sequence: TGCGCCAGCAGCCAAGATCCGGGACAGGGCAACGAGCAGTACTTC.

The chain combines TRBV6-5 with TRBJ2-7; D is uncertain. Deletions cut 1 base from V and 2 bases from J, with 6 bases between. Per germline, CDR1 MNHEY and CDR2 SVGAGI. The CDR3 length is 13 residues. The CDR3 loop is CASSYLATYEQYF. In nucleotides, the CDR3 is TGTGCCAGCAGTTACTTGGCAACCTACGAGCAGTACTTC.